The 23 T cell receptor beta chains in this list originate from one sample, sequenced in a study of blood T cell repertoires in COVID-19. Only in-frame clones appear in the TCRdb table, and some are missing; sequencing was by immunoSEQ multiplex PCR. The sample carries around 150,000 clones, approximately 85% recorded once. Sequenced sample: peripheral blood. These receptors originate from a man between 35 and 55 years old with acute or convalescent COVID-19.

CDR3 amino acids: CASSSVGDLRYEQYF. The CDR3 DNA follows: TGTGCCAGCAGTTCTGTCGGGGATTTAAGATACGAGCAGTACTTC. This chain joins TRBV6-2 or TRBV6-3 and TRBJ2-7; a weak D match, TRBD2 (5 bases). Germline lookup yields CDR1 MNHEY and CDR2 SVGEGT. The CDR3 covers 15 residues. Trimming shortened V by 4 bases and J by 4 bases, and 17 bases separated the two germline ends.

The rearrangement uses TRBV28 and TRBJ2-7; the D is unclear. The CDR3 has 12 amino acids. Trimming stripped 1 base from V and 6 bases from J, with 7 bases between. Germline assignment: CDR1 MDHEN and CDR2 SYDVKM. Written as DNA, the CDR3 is TGTGCCAGCAGTTTATCTAGTCCCGAGCAGTACTTC. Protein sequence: CASSLSSPEQYF.

For the CDR3, the DNA is TGTGCCAGCAGTGAGACAGCTTCCTACGAGCAGTACTTC. This translates into CASSETASYEQYF. This sequence joins TRBV27 and TRBJ2-7, with a tentative D call TRBD1 (5 bases). Trimming cost V 5 bases and J 1 base, with 9 bases left between them. CDR1 MNHEY and CDR2 SMNVEV come from the germline V gene (reference sequence). The CDR3 covers 13 residues.

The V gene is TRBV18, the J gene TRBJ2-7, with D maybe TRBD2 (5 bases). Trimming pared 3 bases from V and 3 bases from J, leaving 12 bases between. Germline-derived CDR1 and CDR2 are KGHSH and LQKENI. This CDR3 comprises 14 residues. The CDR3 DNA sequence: TGTGCCAGCTCACCGGACGGGGAAGGCTACGAGCAGTACTTC. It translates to CASSPDGEGYEQYF.

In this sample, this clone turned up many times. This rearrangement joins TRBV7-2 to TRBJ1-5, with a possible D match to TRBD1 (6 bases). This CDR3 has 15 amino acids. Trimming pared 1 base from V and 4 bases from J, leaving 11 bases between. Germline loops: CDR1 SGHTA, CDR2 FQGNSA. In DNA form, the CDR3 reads TGTGCCAGCAGCTTAGAAGGACAGCCGAATCAGCCCCAGCATTTT. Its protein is CASSLEGQPNQPQHF. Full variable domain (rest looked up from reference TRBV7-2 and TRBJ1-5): GAGVSQSPSNKVTEKGKDVELRCDPISGHTALYWYRQSLGQGLEFLIYFQGNSAPDKSGLPSDRFSAERTGGSVSTLTIQRTQQEDSAVYLCASSLEGQPNQPQHFGDGTRLSIL.

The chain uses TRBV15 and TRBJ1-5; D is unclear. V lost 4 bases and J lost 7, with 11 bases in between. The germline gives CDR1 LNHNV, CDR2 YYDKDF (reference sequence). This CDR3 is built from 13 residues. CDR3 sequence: CATSIDQRQPQHF. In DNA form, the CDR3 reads TGTGCCACCAGCATAGATCAGCGCCAGCCCCAGCATTTT.

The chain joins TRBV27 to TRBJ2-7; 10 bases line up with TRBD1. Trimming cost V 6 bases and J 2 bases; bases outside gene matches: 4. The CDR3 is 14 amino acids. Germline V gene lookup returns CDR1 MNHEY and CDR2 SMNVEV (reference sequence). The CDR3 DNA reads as TGTGCCAGCAGGACAGGGGGCGCCACCTACGAGCAGTACTTC. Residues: CASRTGGATYEQYF.

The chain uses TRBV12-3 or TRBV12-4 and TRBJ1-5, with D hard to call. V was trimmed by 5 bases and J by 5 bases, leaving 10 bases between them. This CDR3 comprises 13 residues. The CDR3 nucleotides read TGTGCCAGCAGTCTACCCCCCTATCAGCCCCAGCATTTT. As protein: CASSLPPYQPQHF.

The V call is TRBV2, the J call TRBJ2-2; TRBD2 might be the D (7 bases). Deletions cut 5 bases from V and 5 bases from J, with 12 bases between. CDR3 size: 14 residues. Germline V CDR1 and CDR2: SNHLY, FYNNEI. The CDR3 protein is CASSRAGATGELFF. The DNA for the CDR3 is TGTGCCAGCAGTAGGGCGGGGGCGACCGGGGAGCTGTTTTTT.

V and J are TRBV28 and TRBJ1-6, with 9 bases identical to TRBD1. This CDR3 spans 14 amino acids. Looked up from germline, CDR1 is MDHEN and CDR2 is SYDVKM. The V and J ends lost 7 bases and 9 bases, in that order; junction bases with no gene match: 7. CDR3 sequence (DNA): TGTGCCAGCAAACCGGGACAGGGTGGTTCACCCCTCCACTTT. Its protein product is CASKPGQGGSPLHF.

CDR3 sequence reads: CASSQDEGIRTGELFF. CDR3 coding DNA: TGCGCCAGCAGCCAAGATGAGGGAATTCGCACCGGGGAGCTGTTTTTT. The chain has TRBV4-3 and TRBJ2-2, with TRBD2 as a possible D gene (5 bases). CDR3 length: 16 residues. Trimming cost V 0 bases and J 4 bases, with 12 bases left between them. The germline V gene has CDR1 LGHNA and CDR2 YSLEER.

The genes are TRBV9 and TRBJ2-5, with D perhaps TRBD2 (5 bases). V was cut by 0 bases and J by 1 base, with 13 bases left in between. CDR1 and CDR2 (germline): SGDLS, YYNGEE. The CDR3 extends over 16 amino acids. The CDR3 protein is CASSVALGSGQETQYF. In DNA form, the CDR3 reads TGTGCCAGCAGCGTAGCTTTGGGGAGCGGCCAAGAGACCCAGTACTTC.

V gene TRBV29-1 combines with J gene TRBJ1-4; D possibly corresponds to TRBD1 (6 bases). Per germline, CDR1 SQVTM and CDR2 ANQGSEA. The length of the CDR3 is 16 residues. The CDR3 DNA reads TGCAACCTGATGGGGGGGCGACCCTCTGTGGCGGAAAAACTGTTTTTT. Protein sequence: CNLMGGRPSVAEKLFF.

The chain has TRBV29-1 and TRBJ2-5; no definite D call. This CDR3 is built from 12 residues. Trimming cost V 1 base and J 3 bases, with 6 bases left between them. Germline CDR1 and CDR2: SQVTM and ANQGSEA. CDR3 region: CSVEGGEETQYF. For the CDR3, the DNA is TGCAGCGTTGAAGGCGGAGAAGAGACCCAGTACTTC.

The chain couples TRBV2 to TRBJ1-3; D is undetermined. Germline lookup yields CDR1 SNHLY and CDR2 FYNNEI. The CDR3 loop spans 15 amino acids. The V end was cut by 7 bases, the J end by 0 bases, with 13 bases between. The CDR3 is CASTAQLFSGNTIYF. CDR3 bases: TGTGCCAGCACCGCACAGCTCTTCTCTGGAAACACCATATATTTT.

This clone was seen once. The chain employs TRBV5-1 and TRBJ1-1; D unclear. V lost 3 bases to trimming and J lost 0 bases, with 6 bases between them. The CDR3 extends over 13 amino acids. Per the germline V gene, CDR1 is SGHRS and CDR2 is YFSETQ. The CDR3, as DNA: TGCGCCAGCAGCTCGGACTTGAACACTGAAGCTTTCTTT. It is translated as CASSSDLNTEAFF.

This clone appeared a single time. Here the CDR3 reads CASSRWGVGQPQHF. In DNA form, the CDR3 reads TGTGCCAGTAGTCGGTGGGGCGTTGGTCAGCCCCAGCATTTT. J is TRBJ1-5 and V is TRBV19, with a possible D match to TRBD1 (5 bases). V lost 5 bases and J lost 6, with 14 bases in between. The germline CDR1 and CDR2 sequences are LNHDA and SQIVND (reference sequence). The length of the CDR3 is 14 residues. The full variable domain, rest sourced from reference TRBV19 and TRBJ1-5, is DGGITQSPKYLFRKEGQNVTLSCEQNLNHDAMYWYRQDPGQGLRLIYYSQIVNDFQKGDIAEGYSVSREKKESFPLTVTSAQKNPTAFYLCASSRWGVGQPQHFGDGTRLSIL.

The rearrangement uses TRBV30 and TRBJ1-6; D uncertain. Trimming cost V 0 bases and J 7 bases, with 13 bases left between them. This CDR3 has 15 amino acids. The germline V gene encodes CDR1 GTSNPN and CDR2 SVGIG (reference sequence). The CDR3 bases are TGTGCCTGGAGTGTTACGGACCGAGGGAATTCACCCCTCCACTTT. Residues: CAWSVTDRGNSPLHF.

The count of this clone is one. CDR3 coding DNA: TGTGCCAGCAGCCACCGGGGGTTGGCAGATACGCAGTATTTT. Its protein product is CASSHRGLADTQYF. The rearrangement uses TRBV14 and TRBJ2-3, with D maybe TRBD2 (6 bases). Looked up from germline, CDR1 is SGHDN and CDR2 is FVKESK. V lost 3 bases and J lost 4, with 11 bases in between. CDR3 length: 14 residues.

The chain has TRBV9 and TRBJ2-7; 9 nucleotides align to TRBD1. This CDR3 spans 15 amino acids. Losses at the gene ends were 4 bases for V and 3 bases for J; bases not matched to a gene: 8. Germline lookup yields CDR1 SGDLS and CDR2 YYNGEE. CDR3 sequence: CASSLSDRGDYEQYF. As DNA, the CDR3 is TGTGCCAGCAGCCTATCGGACAGGGGAGACTACGAGCAGTACTTC.

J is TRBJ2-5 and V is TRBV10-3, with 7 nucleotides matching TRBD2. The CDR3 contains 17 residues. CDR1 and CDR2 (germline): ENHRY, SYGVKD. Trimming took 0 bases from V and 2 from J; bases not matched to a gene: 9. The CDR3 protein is CAISESTRGGVQETQYF. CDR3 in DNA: TGTGCCATCAGTGAGTCGACTCGTGGGGGGGTACAAGAGACCCAGTACTTC.

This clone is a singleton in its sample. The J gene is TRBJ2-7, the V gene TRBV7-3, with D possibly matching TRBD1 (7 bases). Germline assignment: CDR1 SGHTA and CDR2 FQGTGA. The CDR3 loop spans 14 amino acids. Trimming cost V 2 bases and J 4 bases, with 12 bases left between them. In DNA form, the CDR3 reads TGTGCCAGCAGCTTATCGACAGGGAGGTACGAGCAGTACTTC. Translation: CASSLSTGRYEQYF.

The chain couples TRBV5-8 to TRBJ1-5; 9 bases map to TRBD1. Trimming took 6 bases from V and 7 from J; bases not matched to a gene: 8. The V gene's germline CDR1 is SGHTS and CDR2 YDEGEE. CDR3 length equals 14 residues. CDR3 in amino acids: CASTLLQGAQPQHF. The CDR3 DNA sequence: TGTGCCAGCACCCTATTACAGGGGGCCCAGCCCCAGCATTTT.